A single TCR beta chain is shown here with its context. The antigen it binds to is not known. Base qualities are missing; no much larger clone stands one base away. Whole blood was collected in K2EDTA tubes by collaborating institutions according to the institutions' own protocols. Collaborator samples were shipped for TCRbeta analysis as frozen whole blood, isolated PBMCs, or DNA extracted from either sample type. This sample is part of a study of blood T cell repertoires in COVID-19 (dated by TCRdb to the early 2020s). Describing the broader study: Samples covering the acute and convalescent phases of COVID-19 were provided by collaborators in the United States, Italy and Spain. The material from the prospective study consisted of cDNA or gDNA derived from T cells, B-cell-depleted T cells, or PBMCs. A de-identified subject ID, COVID-19 status, age in years and sex were almost always included in the sample metadata. Where HLA class I and class II types were available, the types were taken from metadata supplied by the sample provider, not from assay-based typing. Subjects who had been exposed to COVID-19, were actively infected with it, or had recovered from it provided the deeply sampled blood TCRbeta repertoires that made up the dataset. The repertoires were released in a freely available public database intended as a resource for research on the immune response to SARS-CoV-2. Samples were obtained from the ongoing ImmuneRACE study (first 160 participants) and from about 1,300 subjects provided by 6 global collaborators.

The immunoSEQ Assay, a bias-controlled multiplex PCR, was used to amplify TCRbeta CDR3 regions from genomic DNA. As for the authors' bioinformatics: The number of nucleated cells in each sample was estimated by amplification of reference gene primers within the assay. Sequence reads were collapsed and filtered to measure the absolute abundance of every unique TCRbeta CDR3 rearrangement. For each sample, productive Simpson clonality was calculated as the square root of Simpson's diversity index across productive rearrangements. Sourced from immuneACCESS, this table was stored by TCRdb with only in-frame sequences that have V and J called. A share of the clones is absent; for the studies checked, an unresolved V gene accounts for under half, and the remainder has no known explanation. The V and J calls and clone size were taken over from that table, and D and trimming were inferred from the DNA. The sample has roughly 300,000 clones on record, 75% to 85% of them singletons. The top ten clonotypes cover around 7.8% of the sample.

On the study overall, not on this receptor specifically: How much clinical and demographic metadata was included differed by source and by participant, and the metadata was provided uncurated.

The germline ends are 15 bases apart after V is trimmed by 0 bases and J by 10 bases. CDR1 and CDR2, per the germline V gene (reference sequence), are SEHNR and FQNEAQ. The CDR3 numbers 15 residues from cysteine through phenylalanine. Only the CDR3 portion is preserved as DNA: 45 bases, with reading frame beginning at the first base. The chain is encoded by TRBV7-9 joined to TRBJ1-4; the D segment cannot be called with confidence. The TCR originated in a human donor in a cohort sampled during active COVID-19. The sequenced sample was peripheral blood. The base sequence is TGTGCCAGCAGCTTAGCTTTAGGCGGTCACGGAAAACTGTTTTTT. It translates as CASSLALGGHGKLFF.